A single sample is the source of the 12 T cell receptor beta chains below, sequenced in a study of human T cells and chemical hapten exposure. In TCRdb, the RACE reads were re-called with MiXCR into one record per CDR3 protein. The data show about 380,000 distinct CDR3 sequences, roughly 5% seen once. The time point denotes: patch test 1, 2 weeks after DPC sensitization. Treatment meaning: therapeutic diphenylcyclopropenone sensitization with weekly scalp DPC. The specimen comprised whole blood, sampled in connection with sensitization to the hapten diphenylcyclopropenone (DPC). The source of these receptors is a woman in her 50s with alopecia areata. Some clones in this sample may be carry-over from other donors' samples.

This clonotype was observed a few times. The chain recombines TRBV12-3 or TRBV12-4 with TRBJ2-1; TRBD2 might be the D (5 bases). The CDR3 contains 15 residues. Trimming removed 1 base at V and 4 bases at J, with 11 bases between. The chain's CDR3 is CASSLGESLYNEQFF. The CDR3 DNA sequence: TGTGCCAGCAGTTTAGGGGAGTCCCTTTACAATGAGCAGTTCTTC.

This clonotype was picked up a small number of times. The chain combines TRBV11-2 with TRBJ2-5; no definite D call. CDR1 and CDR2 from the germline V gene are SGHAT and FQNNGV. The CDR3 covers 14 residues. Trimming stripped 1 base from V and 2 bases from J, with 8 bases between. The CDR3 region has the DNA TGTGCCAGCAGCTTAGGGACGCCTCAAGAGACCCAGTACTTC. This gives the protein CASSLGTPQETQYF.

This clonotype was found a few times. V usage is TRBV30 and J usage is TRBJ2-7; TRBD1 agrees at 8 bases. Germline values: CDR1 GTSNPN, CDR2 SVGIG (reference sequence). V shed 0 bases and J 4 bases; nucleotides not matched to a gene: 5. The CDR3 is 14 residues long. The CDR3 here is CAWSVDRVGYEQYF. As DNA, the CDR3 is TGTGCCTGGAGTGTGGACAGGGTGGGGTACGAGCAGTACTTC. The full variable domain, with the rest looked up from reference TRBV30 and TRBJ2-7, is SQTIHQWPATLVQPVGSPLSLECTVEGTSNPNLYWYRQAAGRGLQLLFYSVGIGQISSEVPQNLSASRPQDRQFILSSKKLLLSDSGFYLCAWSVDRVGYEQYFGPGTRLTVT.

This clonotype came up many times. The chain carries TRBV15 and TRBJ2-7, with 9 bases aligning to TRBD1. Losses at the gene ends were 6 bases for V and 7 bases for J; bases not matched to a gene: 4. The germline V gene has CDR1 LNHNV and CDR2 YYDKDF (reference sequence). This CDR3 has 12 amino acids. The CDR3 here is CATRDRGGEQYF. CDR3 DNA: TGTGCCACCAGGGACAGGGGAGGTGAGCAGTACTTC.

This clonotype was seen ten or more times. The chain employs TRBV29-1 and TRBJ1-4; D not certain. Germline CDR1 SQVTM, CDR2 ANQGSEA. The length of the CDR3 is 12 residues. Trimming left V 4 bases short and J 2 bases short, with 5 bases between. The CDR3 DNA follows: TGCAGCGTTGGAGGGACTAATGAAAAACTGTTTTTT. It encodes CSVGGTNEKLFF.

The table lists this clonotype with many counts. The rearrangement links TRBV6-5 to TRBJ1-1; D is possibly TRBD1 (5 bases). Germline V lookup: CDR1 MNHEY, CDR2 SVGAGI. V was trimmed by 2 bases and J by 1 base, leaving 8 bases between them. There are 14 residues in the CDR3. The CDR3 DNA reads as TGTGCCAGCAGTTACAGACAGACGAACACTGAAGCTTTCTTT. Translation: CASSYRQTNTEAFF.

In this sample, this clonotype turned up many times. The chain combines TRBV11-2 with TRBJ1-1; tentative D call: TRBD1 (6 bases). Germline V CDR1 and CDR2: SGHAT, FQNNGV. Trimming left V 4 bases short and J 4 bases short, with 13 bases between. This CDR3 has 14 amino acids. The CDR3 sequence: CASSSFRGSTEAFF. In nucleotides, the CDR3 is TGTGCCAGCAGCTCCTTTAGGGGGAGCACTGAAGCTTTCTTT.

This clonotype has at least ten counts. V and J are TRBV18 and TRBJ2-3; D remains unclear. This CDR3 is built from 13 residues. V shed 1 base and J shed 3 bases, with 5 bases lying between them. Germline V gives CDR1 KGHSH, CDR2 LQKENI. Here the CDR3 DNA reads TGTGCCAGCTCACCACTCCGGACAGATACGCAGTATTTT. It translates to CASSPLRTDTQYF.

This clonotype came up many times. The V call is TRBV6-6, the J call TRBJ1-4; D ambiguous. The germline V and J ends were trimmed by 6 bases and 4 bases, with 12 bases remaining between them. From germline, CDR1 is MNHNY and CDR2 SVGAGI (reference sequence). This CDR3 spans 14 amino acids. CDR3 DNA sequence: TGTGCCAGCAGCCTATTAGGAGTTAATGAAAAACTGTTTTTT. Encoded protein: CASSLLGVNEKLFF.

The chain links TRBV19 to TRBJ2-1; unclear D gene. Germline V gene sequence: CDR1 LNHDA, CDR2 SQIVND (reference sequence). The length of the CDR3 is 11 residues. V was shortened by 3 bases and J by 8 bases, with 5 bases between the two germline ends. CDR3 bases: TGTGCCAGTAGTATCTCTGATGAGCAGTTCTTC. It is translated as CASSISDEQFF.

This clonotype turned up a few times. The rearrangement uses TRBV11-2 and TRBJ2-3; D may be TRBD1 or TRBD2 (5 bases each). Germline V lookup: CDR1 SGHAT, CDR2 FQNNGV. V was cut by 7 bases and J by 4 bases, with 15 bases left in between. There are 14 residues in the CDR3. The CDR3 loop is CASTTEGFADTQYF. As DNA, the CDR3 is TGTGCCAGCACAACAGAGGGGTTCGCAGATACGCAGTATTTT. Full variable domain (missing parts from reference TRBV11-2 and TRBJ2-3): EAGVAQSPRYKIIEKRQSVAFWCNPISGHATLYWYQQILGQGPKLLIQFQNNGVVDDSQLPKDRFSAERLKGVDSTLKIQPAKLEDSAVYLCASTTEGFADTQYFGPGTRLTVL.

This clonotype was seen more than once but under ten times. The genes are TRBV18 and TRBJ2-7; D unresolved. This CDR3 is built from 15 residues. V lost 1 base and J 2 bases, leaving 12 bases between the germline ends. Germline-derived CDR1 and CDR2 are KGHSH and LQKENI. The CDR3 sequence is CASSPRPIEAYEQYF. CDR3 bases: TGTGCCAGCTCACCACGACCCATAGAGGCCTACGAGCAGTACTTC.